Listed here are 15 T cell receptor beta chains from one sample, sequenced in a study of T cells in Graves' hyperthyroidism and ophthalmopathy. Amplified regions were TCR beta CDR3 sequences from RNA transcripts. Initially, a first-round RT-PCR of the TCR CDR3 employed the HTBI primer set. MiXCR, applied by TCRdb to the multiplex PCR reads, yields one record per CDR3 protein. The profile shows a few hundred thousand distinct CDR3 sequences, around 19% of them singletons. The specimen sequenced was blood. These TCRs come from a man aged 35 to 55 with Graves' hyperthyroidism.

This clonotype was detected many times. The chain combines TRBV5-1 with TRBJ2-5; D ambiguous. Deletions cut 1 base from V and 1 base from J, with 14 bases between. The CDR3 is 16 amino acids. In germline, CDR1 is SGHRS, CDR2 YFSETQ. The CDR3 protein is CASSLSTGRPQETQYF. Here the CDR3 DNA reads TGCGCCAGCAGCTTGTCCACCGGACGGCCCCAAGAGACCCAGTACTTC.

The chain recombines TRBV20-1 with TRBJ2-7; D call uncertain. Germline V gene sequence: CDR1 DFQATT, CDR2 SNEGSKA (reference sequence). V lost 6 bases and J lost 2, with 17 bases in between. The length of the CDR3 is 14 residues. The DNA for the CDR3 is TGCAGTGCGAGCTTACCCCGCGGAACCTACGAGCAGTACTTC. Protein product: CSASLPRGTYEQYF.

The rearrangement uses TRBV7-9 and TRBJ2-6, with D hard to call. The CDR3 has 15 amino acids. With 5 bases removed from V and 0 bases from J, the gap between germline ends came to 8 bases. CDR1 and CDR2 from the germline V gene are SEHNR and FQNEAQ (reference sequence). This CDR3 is CASSPPRSGANVLTF. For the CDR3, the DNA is TGTGCCAGCAGCCCTCCGCGCTCTGGGGCCAACGTCCTGACTTTC. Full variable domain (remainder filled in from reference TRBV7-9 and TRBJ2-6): DTGVSQNPRHKITKRGQNVTFRCDPISEHNRLYWYRQTLGQGPEFLTYFQNEAQLEKSRLLSDRFSAERPKGSFSTLEIQRTEQGDSAMYLCASSPPRSGANVLTFGAGSRLTVL.

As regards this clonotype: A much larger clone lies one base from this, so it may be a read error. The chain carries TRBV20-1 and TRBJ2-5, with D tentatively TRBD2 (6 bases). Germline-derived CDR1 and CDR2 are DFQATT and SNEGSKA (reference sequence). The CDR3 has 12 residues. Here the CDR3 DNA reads TGCAGCCTCGGGAGTGGCGCGGGGACCCAGTACTTC. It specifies CSLGSGAGTQYF.

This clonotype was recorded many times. The CDR3, as DNA: TGTGCCAGCAGCCGACAGGGGAATGGAGAAAAACTGTTTTTT. Protein product: CASSRQGNGEKLFF. The chain has TRBV7-9 and TRBJ1-4; 8 bases are a match to TRBD1. This CDR3 contains 14 residues. The trim removed 5 bases at V and 8 bases at J, leaving 7 bases unmatched. CDR1 and CDR2 from the germline V gene are SEHNR and FQNEAQ (reference sequence).

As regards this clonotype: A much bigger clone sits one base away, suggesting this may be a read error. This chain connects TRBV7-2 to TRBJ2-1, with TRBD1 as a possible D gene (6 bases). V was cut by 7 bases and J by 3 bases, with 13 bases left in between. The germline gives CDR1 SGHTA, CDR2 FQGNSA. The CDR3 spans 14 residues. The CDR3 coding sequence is TGTGCCAGCAACCCCGGACAGATCTACAATGAGCAGTTCTTC. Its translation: CASNPGQIYNEQFF.

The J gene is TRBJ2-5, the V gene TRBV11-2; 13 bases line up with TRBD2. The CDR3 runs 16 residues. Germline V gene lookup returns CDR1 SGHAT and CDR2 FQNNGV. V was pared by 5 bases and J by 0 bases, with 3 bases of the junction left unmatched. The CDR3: CASSTLAGGHQETQYF. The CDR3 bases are TGTGCCAGCAGCACACTAGCGGGGGGGCACCAAGAGACCCAGTACTTC.

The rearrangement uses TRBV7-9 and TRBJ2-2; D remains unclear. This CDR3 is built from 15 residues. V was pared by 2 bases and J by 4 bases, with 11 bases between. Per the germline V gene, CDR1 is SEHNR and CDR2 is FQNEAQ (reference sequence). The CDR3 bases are TGTGCCAGCAGCTTAAGACCGGCCAGCACCGGGGAGCTGTTTTTT. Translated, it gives CASSLRPASTGELFF.

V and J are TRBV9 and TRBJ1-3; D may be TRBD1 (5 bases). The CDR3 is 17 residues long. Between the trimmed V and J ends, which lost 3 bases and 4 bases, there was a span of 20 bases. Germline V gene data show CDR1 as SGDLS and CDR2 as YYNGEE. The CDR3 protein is CASSERGTGDVGNTIYF. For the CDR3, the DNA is TGTGCCAGCAGCGAGAGAGGCACAGGAGATGTAGGAAACACCATATATTTT.

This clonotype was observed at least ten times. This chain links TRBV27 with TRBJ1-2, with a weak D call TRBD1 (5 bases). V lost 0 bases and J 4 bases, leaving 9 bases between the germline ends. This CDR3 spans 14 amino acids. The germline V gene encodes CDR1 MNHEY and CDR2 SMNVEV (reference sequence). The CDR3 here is CASSLSLGVYGYTF. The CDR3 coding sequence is TGTGCCAGCAGTTTATCGTTAGGGGTCTATGGCTACACCTTC.

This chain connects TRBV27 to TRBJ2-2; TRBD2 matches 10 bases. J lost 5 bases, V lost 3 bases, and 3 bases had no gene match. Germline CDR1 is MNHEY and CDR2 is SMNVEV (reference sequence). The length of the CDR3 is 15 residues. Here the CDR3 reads CASSFSSGGTGELFF. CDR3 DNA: TGTGCCAGCAGTTTCTCTAGCGGGGGTACCGGGGAGCTGTTTTTT.

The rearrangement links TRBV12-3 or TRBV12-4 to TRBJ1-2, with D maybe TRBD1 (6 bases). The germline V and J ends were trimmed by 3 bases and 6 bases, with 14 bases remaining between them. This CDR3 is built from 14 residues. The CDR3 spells CASSFGSGVHGYTF. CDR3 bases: TGTGCCAGCAGTTTCGGTTCAGGGGTTCATGGCTACACCTTC.

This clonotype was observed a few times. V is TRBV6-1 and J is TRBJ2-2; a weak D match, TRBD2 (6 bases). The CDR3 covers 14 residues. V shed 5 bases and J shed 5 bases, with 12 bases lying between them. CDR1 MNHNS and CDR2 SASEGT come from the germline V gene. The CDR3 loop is CASSPRGGTGELFF. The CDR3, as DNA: TGTGCCAGCAGTCCAAGGGGAGGAACCGGGGAGCTGTTTTTT.

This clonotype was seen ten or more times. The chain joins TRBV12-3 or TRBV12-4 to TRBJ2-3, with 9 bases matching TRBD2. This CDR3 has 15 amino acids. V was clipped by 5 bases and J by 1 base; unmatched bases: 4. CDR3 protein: CASSRTSEGTDTQYF. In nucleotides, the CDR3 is TGTGCCAGCAGTAGGACTAGCGAGGGCACAGATACGCAGTATTTT.

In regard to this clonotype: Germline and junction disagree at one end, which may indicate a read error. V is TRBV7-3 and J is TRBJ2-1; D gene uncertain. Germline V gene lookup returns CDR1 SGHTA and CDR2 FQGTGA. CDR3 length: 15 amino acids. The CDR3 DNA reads TGTGCCAGCAGCTTTAGAGATGCTTCCTACAAAGAGCAGTTCTTC. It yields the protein CASSFRDASYKEQFF.